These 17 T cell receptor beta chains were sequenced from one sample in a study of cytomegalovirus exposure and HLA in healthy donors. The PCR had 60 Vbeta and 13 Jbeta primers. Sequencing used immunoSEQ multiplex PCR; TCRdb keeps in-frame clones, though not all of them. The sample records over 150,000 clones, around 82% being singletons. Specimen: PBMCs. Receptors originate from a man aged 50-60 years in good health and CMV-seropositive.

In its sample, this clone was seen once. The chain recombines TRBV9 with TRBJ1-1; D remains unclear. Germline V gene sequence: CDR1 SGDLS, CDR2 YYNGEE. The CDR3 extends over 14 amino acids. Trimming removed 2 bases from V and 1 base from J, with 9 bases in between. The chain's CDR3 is CASSVIGRNTEAFF. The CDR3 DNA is TGTGCCAGCAGCGTCATAGGGAGGAACACTGAAGCTTTCTTT.

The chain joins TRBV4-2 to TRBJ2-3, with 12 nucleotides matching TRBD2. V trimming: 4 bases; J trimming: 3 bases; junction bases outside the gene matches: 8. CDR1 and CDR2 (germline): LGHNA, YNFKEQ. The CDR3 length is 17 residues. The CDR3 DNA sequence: TGTGCCAGCAGCCTTCGACTAGCGGGAGAGGCGACAGATACGCAGTATTTT. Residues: CASSLRLAGEATDTQYF.

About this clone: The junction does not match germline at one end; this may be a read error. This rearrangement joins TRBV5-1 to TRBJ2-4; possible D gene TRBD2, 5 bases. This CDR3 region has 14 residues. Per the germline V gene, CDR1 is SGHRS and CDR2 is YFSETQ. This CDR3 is CASSSTLAQNIQYF. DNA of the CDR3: TGCGCCAGCAGCTCCACCCTAGCCCAAAACATTCAGTACTTC.

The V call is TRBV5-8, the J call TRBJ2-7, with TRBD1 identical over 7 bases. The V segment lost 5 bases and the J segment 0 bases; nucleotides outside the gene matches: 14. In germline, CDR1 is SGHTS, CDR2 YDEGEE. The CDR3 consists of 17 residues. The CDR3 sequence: CASSPGTGELSSYEQYF. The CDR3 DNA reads TGTGCCAGCAGTCCCGGTACAGGGGAACTGAGCTCCTACGAGCAGTACTTC.

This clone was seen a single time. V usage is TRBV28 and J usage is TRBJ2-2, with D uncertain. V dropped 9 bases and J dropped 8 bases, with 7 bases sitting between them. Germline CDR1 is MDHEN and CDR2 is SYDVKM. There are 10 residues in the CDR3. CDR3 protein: CARAGGELFF. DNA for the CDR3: TGTGCCAGGGCCGGGGGGGAGCTGTTTTTT.

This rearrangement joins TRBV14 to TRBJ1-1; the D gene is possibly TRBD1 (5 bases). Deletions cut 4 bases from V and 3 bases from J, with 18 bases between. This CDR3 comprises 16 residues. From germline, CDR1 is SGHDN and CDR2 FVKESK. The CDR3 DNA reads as TGTGCCAGCAGCCCACGCGGGGGAGGGAGGGACACTGAAGCTTTCTTT. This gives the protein CASSPRGGGRDTEAFF.

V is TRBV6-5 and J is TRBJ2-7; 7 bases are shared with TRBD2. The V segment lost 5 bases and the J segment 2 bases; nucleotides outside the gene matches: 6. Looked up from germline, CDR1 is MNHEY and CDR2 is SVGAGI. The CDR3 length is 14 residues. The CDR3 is CASSISGIPYEQYF. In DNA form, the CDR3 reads TGTGCCAGCAGTATCAGCGGGATTCCCTACGAGCAGTACTTC.

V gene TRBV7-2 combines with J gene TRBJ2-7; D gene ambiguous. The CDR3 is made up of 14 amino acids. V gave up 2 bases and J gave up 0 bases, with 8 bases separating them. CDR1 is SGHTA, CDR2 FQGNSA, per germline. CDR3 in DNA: TGTGCCAGCAGCTTATTTGGCACCTCCTACGAGCAGTACTTC. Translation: CASSLFGTSYEQYF. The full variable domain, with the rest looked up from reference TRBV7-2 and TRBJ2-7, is GAGVSQSPSNKVTEKGKDVELRCDPISGHTALYWYRQSLGQGLEFLIYFQGNSAPDKSGLPSDRFSAERTGGSVSTLTIQRTQQEDSAVYLCASSLFGTSYEQYFGPGTRLTVT.

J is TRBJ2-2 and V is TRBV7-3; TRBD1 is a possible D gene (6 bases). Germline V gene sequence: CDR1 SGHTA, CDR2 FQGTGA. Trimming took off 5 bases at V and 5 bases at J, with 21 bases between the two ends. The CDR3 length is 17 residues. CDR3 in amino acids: CASSPNPRYTGTGELFF. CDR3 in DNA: TGTGCCAGCAGCCCCAACCCTCGGTATACAGGGACCGGGGAGCTGTTTTTT.

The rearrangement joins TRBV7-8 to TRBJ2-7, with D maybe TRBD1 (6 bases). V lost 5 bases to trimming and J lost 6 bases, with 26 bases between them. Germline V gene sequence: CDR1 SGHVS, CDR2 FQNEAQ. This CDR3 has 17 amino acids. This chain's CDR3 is CASSTGTWSGREPEQYF. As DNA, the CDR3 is TGTGCCAGCAGCACCGGGACATGGTCTGGCCGGGAACCCGAGCAGTACTTC.

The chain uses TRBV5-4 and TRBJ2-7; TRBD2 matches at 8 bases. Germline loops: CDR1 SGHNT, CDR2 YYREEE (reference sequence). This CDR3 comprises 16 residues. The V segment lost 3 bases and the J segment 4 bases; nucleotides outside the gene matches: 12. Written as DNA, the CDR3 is TGTGCCAGCAGCTCGCCAACCGGGACTAGTATATACGAGCAGTACTTC. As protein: CASSSPTGTSIYEQYF.

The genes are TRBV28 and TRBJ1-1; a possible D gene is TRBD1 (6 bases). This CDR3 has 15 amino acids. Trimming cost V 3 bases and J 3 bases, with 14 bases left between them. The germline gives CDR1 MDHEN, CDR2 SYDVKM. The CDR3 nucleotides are TGTGCCAGCAGTTTGCCACAGGGAGGGGACACTGAAGCTTTCTTT. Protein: CASSLPQGGDTEAFF.

The CDR3 loop is CASSPRQGARTTEAFF. The CDR3 DNA reads as TGCGCCAGCAGCCCTCGACAGGGGGCGCGCACCACTGAAGCTTTCTTT. The genes are TRBV5-1 and TRBJ1-1, with 10 bases identical to TRBD1. Unmatched junction bases numbered 10, after V lost 4 bases and J lost 4 bases. Per the germline V gene, CDR1 is SGHRS and CDR2 is YFSETQ. The CDR3 is 16 residues long.

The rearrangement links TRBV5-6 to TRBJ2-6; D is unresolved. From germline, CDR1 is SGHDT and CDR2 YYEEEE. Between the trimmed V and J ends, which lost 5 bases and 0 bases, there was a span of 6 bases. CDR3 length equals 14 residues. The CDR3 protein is CASRQSSGANVLTF. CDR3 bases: TGTGCCAGCAGACAAAGCTCTGGGGCCAACGTCCTGACTTTC.

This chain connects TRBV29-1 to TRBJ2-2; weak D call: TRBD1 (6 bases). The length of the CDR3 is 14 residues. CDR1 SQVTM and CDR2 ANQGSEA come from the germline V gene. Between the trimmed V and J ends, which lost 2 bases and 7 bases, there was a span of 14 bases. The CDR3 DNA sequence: TGCAGCGTTGAACGACAGGACTTGGGCGGGGAGCTGTTTTTT. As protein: CSVERQDLGGELFF.

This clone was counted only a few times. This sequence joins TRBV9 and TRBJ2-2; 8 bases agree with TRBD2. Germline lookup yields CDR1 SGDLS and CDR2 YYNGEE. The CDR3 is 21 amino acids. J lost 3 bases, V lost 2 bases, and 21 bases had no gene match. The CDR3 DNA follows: TGTGCCAGCAGCGTTACTTCTACGAGGGGGGGGCGGGAGGCCCACACCGGGGAGCTGTTTTTT. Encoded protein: CASSVTSTRGGREAHTGELFF.

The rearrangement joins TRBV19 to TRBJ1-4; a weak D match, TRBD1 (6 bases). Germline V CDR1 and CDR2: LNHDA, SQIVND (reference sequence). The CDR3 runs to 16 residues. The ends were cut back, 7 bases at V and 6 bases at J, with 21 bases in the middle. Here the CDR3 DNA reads TGTGCCAGTATGAATGGCGGGGGGGGCGATGATGAAAAACTGTTTTTT. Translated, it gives CASMNGGGGDDEKLFF.